The sequence of this T cell receptor (beta chain) was determined in a study of STAT5B mutations in CD4+ large granular lymphocyte leukemia. Trimming removed 0 bases from V and 5 bases from J, with 17 bases in between. The CDR3 is made up of 17 amino acids. Looked up from germline, CDR1 is MNHNS and CDR2 is SASEGT. Some clones are missing from TCRdb's copy, which holds only in-frame ones; the method was immunoSEQ multiplex PCR. This table has 8,000 to 10,000 clones, under 90% appearing once. The sequenced sample consisted of PBMCs. The source is a woman in her seventies with CD4+ T-cell large granular lymphocyte leukemia. The chain employs TRBV6-1 and TRBJ2-1; possible D gene TRBD2, 6 bases. The CDR3 sequence: CASSEATSLLINNEQFF. The CDR3, as DNA: TGTGCCAGCAGTGAAGCCACTAGCCTTCTTATAAACAATGAGCAGTTCTTC.